What follows are 19 T cell receptor beta chains derived from one specimen sequenced in a study of shared clonotypes between healthy human individuals. This table comes from immunoSEQ multiplex PCR, and its TCRdb copy is limited to in-frame clones, with some not included. Of roughly 450,000 clones in the sample, 70% to 80% were seen once. Sequencing was performed on PBMCs. The receptors here all came from a woman aged 40 to 49 in good health. Some clones in this sample may be carry-over from other donors' samples.

The chain uses TRBV2 and TRBJ2-6; D remains unclear. The CDR3 extends over 14 amino acids. V was shortened by 5 bases and J by 0 bases, with 5 bases between the two germline ends. The germline gives CDR1 SNHLY, CDR2 FYNNEI. CDR3 sequence: CASSRPSGANVLTF. As DNA, the CDR3 is TGTGCCAGCAGTCGACCCTCTGGGGCCAACGTCCTGACTTTC.

The chain carries TRBV5-1 and TRBJ2-1; no clear D. V was clipped by 4 bases and J by 7 bases, with 15 bases between them. Germline CDR1 and CDR2: SGHRS and YFSETQ. The CDR3 is made up of 14 amino acids. CDR3 DNA: TGCGCCAGCAGCATAGCTCTAGATAGGAATGAGCAGTTCTTC. This sequence encodes CASSIALDRNEQFF.

This clone came up a few times. V and J are TRBV25-1 and TRBJ1-5; TRBD1 matches 9 bases. Germline CDR1 MGHDK, CDR2 SYGVNS. CDR3 length: 15 residues. V lost 10 bases to trimming and J lost 6 bases; unmatched junction nucleotides: 13. CDR3 DNA: TGTGCCAAGCTACCACTCGGGACAGGGATTCAGCCCCAGCATTTT. Translating it yields CAKLPLGTGIQPQHF.

In DNA, the CDR3 is TGTGCCAGCAGTGAAAGGGCAGGGACGAACACCGGGGAGCTGTTTTTT. Translation gives CASSERAGTNTGELFF. This chain joins TRBV2 and TRBJ2-2, with D perhaps matching TRBD1 (5 bases). The CDR3 contains 16 residues. CDR1 is SNHLY and CDR2 is FYNNEI in the germline V gene. Trimming cost V 2 bases and J 0 bases, with 10 bases left between them.

This clone was recorded a few times. The rearrangement uses TRBV9 and TRBJ2-1; 11 nucleotides agree with TRBD1. Germline loops: CDR1 SGDLS, CDR2 YYNGEE. The CDR3 runs 16 residues. Trimming removed 0 bases from V and 6 bases from J; junction bases left unmatched: 5. The CDR3 sequence is CASSVARDRGFNEQFF. The CDR3 DNA sequence: TGTGCCAGCAGCGTAGCCCGGGACAGGGGGTTCAATGAGCAGTTCTTC. The full variable domain, rest sourced from reference TRBV9 and TRBJ2-1, is DSGVTQTPKHLITATGQRVTLRCSPRSGDLSVYWYQQSLDQGLQFLIQYYNGEERAKGNILERFSAQQFPDLHSELNLSSLELGDSALYFCASSVARDRGFNEQFFGPGTRLTVL.

This clone appeared many times. The chain employs TRBV18 and TRBJ2-7; 8 bases match TRBD1. The CDR3 contains 13 residues. Germline V gene data show CDR1 as KGHSH and CDR2 as LQKENI. The V gene end was trimmed by 5 bases and the J gene end by 6 bases; junction bases not matched to a gene: 6. The CDR3 is CASSARTGFEQYF. CDR3 DNA: TGTGCCAGCTCAGCCCGGACAGGGTTCGAGCAGTACTTC. Together with reference TRBV18 and TRBJ2-7, the CDR3 gives the full variable domain: NAGVMQNPRHLVRRRGQEARLRCSPMKGHSHVYWYRQLPEEGLKFMVYLQKENIIDESGMPKERFSAEFPKEGPSILRIQQVVRGDSAAYFCASSARTGFEQYFGPGTRLTVT.

The rearrangement uses TRBV7-8 and TRBJ1-5; D is unresolved. Germline CDR1 reads SGHVS; CDR2 reads FQNEAQ. V lost 1 base to trimming and J lost 6 bases, with 7 bases between them. The CDR3 is 13 residues long. The CDR3 DNA reads TGTGCCAGCAGCTTAGAGTCAGGTCAGCCCCAGCATTTT. This gives the protein CASSLESGQPQHF.

The V and J genes are TRBV6-6 and TRBJ1-4; 7 nucleotides agree with TRBD1. V dropped 0 bases and J dropped 11; count of bases not matched to a gene: 6. This CDR3 is built from 14 residues. Germline V lookup: CDR1 MNHNY, CDR2 SVGAGI (reference sequence). CDR3 residues: CASSYSDREQKLFF. The CDR3 DNA reads TGTGCCAGCAGTTACTCCGACAGGGAGCAGAAACTGTTTTTT.

This chain connects TRBV5-4 to TRBJ1-2; no clear D. This CDR3 comprises 14 residues. Germline values: CDR1 SGHNT, CDR2 YYREEE (reference sequence). V was clipped by 2 bases and J by 0 bases, with 8 bases between them. The CDR3 loop is CASSLGKSNYGYTF. The CDR3 DNA is TGTGCCAGCAGCTTAGGGAAATCTAACTATGGCTACACCTTC.

The chain links TRBV4-1 to TRBJ2-1, with 11 bases lining up with TRBD2. Germline-derived CDR1 and CDR2 are MGHRA and YSYEKL. CDR3 length: 17 amino acids. V lost 1 base, J lost 8 bases, and 10 bases stayed unmatched. The CDR3 nucleotides read TGCGCCAGCAGCCAAGGCCGAATAGCGGGAGGGGTCGATGAGCAGTTCTTC. It yields the protein CASSQGRIAGGVDEQFF.

The chain combines TRBV6-1 with TRBJ1-2; 10 bases agree with TRBD1. Germline loops: CDR1 MNHNS, CDR2 SASEGT. The CDR3 runs 17 residues. V was pared by 1 base and J by 0 bases, with 5 bases of the junction left unmatched. Here the CDR3 reads CASSEGTGGLANYGYTF. The CDR3 nucleotides read TGTGCCAGCAGTGAAGGGACAGGGGGTTTAGCTAACTATGGCTACACCTTC.

Many counts were recorded for this clone. The genes are TRBV4-2 and TRBJ2-1, with TRBD2 matching over 15 bases. The germline gives CDR1 LGHNA, CDR2 YNFKEQ. V trimming: 4 bases; J trimming: 7 bases; junction bases outside the gene matches: 5. The CDR3 spans 16 residues. The CDR3 region has the DNA TGTGCCAGCAGCCCTTGGACTAGCGGGAGGGGGAATGAGCAGTTCTTC. Translating gives CASSPWTSGRGNEQFF.

This rearrangement joins TRBV15 to TRBJ2-7; tentatively, D is TRBD1 (6 bases). Trimming removed 8 bases at V and 0 bases at J, with 17 bases between. Germline-derived CDR1 and CDR2 are LNHNV and YYDKDF (reference sequence). The CDR3 runs 15 residues. The CDR3 nucleotides read TGTGCCACCGCTCTAGACAGGTTAAGCTCCTACGAGCAGTACTTC. Translation gives CATALDRLSSYEQYF.

V usage is TRBV18 and J usage is TRBJ2-1; 16 bases line up with TRBD2. The CDR3 sequence is 17 residues long. The germline V gene has CDR1 KGHSH and CDR2 LQKENI. Trimming cost V 3 bases and J 2 bases; bases outside gene matches: 1. CDR3 nucleotides: TGTGCCAGCTCACCGGGACTAGCGGGAGGGGCCTACAATGAGCAGTTCTTC. It encodes CASSPGLAGGAYNEQFF.

CDR3 nucleotide sequence: TGTGCCAGCAGTTCAGTGGGACGGGGGCACGGGGAGCTGTTTTTT. The encoded protein is CASSSVGRGHGELFF. The V gene is TRBV28, the J gene TRBJ2-2; D may match TRBD1 or TRBD2 (6 bases each). The CDR3 is 15 amino acids. Germline V gives CDR1 MDHEN, CDR2 SYDVKM. V dropped 4 bases and J dropped 7 bases, with 16 bases sitting between them.

V usage is TRBV5-1 and J usage is TRBJ1-2, with 11 nucleotides matching TRBD1. V lost 0 bases, J lost 6 bases, and 10 bases stayed unmatched. The CDR3 is 17 amino acids. From germline, CDR1 is SGHRS and CDR2 YFSETQ. CDR3 DNA: TGCGCCAGCAGCTTGGAACCCGCCTCGGGACAGGGGGATGGCTACACCTTC. This translates into CASSLEPASGQGDGYTF.

This clone was recorded at least ten times. This sequence joins TRBV4-1 and TRBJ2-3; 9 bases match TRBD1. The trim removed 4 bases at V and 1 base at J, leaving 0 bases unmatched. Per the germline V gene, CDR1 is MGHRA and CDR2 is YSYEKL. The length of the CDR3 is 14 residues. CDR3 nucleotides: TGCGCCAGCAGCCGGGACAGGGGCACAGATACGCAGTATTTT. Translating it yields CASSRDRGTDTQYF.

V usage is TRBV5-4 and J usage is TRBJ1-2; a weak D match, TRBD1 (5 bases). This CDR3 is built from 14 residues. Germline loops: CDR1 SGHNT, CDR2 YYREEE (reference sequence). Trimming took 8 bases from V and 1 from J, leaving 15 bases between them. The CDR3 spells CASTQDSLNYGYTF. The CDR3 coding sequence is TGTGCCAGTACACAGGATTCCCTTAACTATGGCTACACCTTC.

V usage is TRBV7-8 and J usage is TRBJ2-5; a weak D match, TRBD1 (5 bases). The length of the CDR3 is 13 residues. Trimming pared 2 bases from V and 2 bases from J, leaving 6 bases between. Germline CDR1 is SGHVS and CDR2 is FQNEAQ. The CDR3 sequence is CASSLWTQETQYF. DNA of the CDR3: TGTGCCAGCAGCTTATGGACACAAGAGACCCAGTACTTC.